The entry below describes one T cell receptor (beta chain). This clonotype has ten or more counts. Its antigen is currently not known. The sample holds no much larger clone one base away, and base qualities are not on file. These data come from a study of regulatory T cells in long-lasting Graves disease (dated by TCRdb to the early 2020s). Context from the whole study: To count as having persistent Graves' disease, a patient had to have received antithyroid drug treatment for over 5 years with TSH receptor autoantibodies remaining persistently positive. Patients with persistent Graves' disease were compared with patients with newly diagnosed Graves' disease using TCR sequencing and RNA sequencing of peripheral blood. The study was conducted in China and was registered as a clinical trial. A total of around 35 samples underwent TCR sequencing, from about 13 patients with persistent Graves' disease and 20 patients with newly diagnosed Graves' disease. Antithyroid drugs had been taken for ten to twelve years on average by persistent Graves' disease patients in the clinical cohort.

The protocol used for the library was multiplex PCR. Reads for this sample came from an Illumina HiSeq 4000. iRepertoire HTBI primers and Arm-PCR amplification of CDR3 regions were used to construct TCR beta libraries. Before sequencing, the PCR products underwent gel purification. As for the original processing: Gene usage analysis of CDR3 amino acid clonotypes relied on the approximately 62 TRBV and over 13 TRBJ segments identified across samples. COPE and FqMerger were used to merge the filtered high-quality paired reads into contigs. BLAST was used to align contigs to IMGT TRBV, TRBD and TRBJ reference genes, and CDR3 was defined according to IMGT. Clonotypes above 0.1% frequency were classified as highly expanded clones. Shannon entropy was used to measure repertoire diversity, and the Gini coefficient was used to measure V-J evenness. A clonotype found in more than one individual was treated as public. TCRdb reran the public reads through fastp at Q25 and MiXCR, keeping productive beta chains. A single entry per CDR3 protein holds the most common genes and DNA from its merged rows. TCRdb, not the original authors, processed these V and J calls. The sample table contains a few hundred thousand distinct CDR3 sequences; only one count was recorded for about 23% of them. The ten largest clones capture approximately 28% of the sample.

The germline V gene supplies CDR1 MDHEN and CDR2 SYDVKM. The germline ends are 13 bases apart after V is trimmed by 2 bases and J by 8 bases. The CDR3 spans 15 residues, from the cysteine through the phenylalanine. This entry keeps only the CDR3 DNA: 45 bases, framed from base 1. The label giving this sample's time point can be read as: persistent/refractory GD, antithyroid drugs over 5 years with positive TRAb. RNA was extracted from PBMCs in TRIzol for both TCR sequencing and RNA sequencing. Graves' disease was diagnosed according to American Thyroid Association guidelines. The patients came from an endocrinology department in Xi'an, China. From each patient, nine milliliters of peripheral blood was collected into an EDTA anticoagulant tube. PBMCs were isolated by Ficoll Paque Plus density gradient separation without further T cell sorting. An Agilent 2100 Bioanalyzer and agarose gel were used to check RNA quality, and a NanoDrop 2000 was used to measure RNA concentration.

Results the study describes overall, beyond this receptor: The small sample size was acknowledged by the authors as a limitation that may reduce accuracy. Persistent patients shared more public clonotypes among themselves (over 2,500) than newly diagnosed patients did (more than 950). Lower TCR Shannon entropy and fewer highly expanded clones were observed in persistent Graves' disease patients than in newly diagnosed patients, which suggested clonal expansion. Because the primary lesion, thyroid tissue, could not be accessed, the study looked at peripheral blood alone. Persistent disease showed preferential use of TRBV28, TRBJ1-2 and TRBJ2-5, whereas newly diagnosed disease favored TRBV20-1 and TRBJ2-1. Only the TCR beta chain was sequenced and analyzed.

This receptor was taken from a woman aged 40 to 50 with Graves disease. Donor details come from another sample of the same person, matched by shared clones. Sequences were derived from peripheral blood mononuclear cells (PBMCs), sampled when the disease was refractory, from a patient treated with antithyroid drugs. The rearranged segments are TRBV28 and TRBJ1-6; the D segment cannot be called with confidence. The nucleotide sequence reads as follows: TGTGCCAGCAGTTTAAGTCGCGCCTTATATTCACCCCTCCACTTT. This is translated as CASSLSRALYSPLHF.